This T cell receptor (beta chain) comes out of a study of blood T cells in healthy people across ages. The wider study: Through template switching, about one barcoded beta molecule was captured per two T cells, as measured in model experiments.

General observations from the study: More naive CD4+ cells and higher diversity marked long-lived donors relative to aged donors.

It was with a sample-barcoded 5' primer and a J-beta primer mix that a second PCR of roughly 6 to 12 cycles was run. TCRdb reanalysed the 5' RACE reads using MiXCR and keeps one entry per CDR3 protein. Of 650,000 to 800,000 distinct CDR3 sequences in the sample, around 42% were seen once. A word on this clonotype: Antigen: not known.

Germline V gives CDR1 SNHLY, CDR2 FYNNEI. Unmatched junction bases numbered 4, after V lost 3 bases and J lost 6 bases. The CDR3 runs 14 residues. The clonotype was recovered from a man aged 55 to 70 in good health. The chain links TRBV2 to TRBJ1-4, with 7 bases lining up with TRBD1. The specimen was blood. The CDR3 DNA sequence: TGTGCCAGCAGTGATAGGGGGACAGATGAAAAACTGTTTTTT. It specifies CASSDRGTDEKLFF.